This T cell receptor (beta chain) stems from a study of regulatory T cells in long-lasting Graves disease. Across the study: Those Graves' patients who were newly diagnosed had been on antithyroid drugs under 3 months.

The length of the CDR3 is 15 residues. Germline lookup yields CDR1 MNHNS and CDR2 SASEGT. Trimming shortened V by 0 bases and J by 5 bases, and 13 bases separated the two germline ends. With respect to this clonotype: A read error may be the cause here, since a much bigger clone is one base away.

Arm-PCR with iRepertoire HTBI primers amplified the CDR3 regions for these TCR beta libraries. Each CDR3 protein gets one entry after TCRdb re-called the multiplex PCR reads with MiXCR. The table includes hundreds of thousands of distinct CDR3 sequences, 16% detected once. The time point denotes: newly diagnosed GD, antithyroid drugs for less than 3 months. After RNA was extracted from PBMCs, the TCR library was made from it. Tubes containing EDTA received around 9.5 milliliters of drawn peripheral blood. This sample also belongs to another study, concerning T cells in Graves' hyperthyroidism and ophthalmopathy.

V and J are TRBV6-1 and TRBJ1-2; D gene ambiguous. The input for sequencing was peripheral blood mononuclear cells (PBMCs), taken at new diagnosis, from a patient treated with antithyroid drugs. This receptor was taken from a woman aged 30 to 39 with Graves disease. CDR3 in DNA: TGTGCCAGCAGTGAAGCGCTTCCAGGAGGATATGGCTACACCTTC. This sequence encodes CASSEALPGGYGYTF.